Below, 14 T cell receptor beta chains from the same sample are listed, as sequenced in a study of response to subunit inactivated influenza vaccine. MiXCR was run by TCRdb on the RT-PCR reads, yielding one entry per CDR3 protein. The table has more than 400,000 distinct CDR3 sequences, less than 7.5% seen once. The sample here was PBMCs from blood, taken around 25 months after vaccination. Receptors were obtained from a man aged 50 to 69 who received an inactivated influenza vaccine.

The chain uses TRBV12-3 or TRBV12-4 and TRBJ2-7, with 8 bases lining up with TRBD2. V dropped 8 bases and J dropped 0; count of bases not matched to a gene: 3. The CDR3 contains 13 residues. The CDR3 DNA follows: TGTGCCAGCGACAGCGGGAGCTCCTACGAGCAGTACTTC. This sequence encodes CASDSGSSYEQYF.

There are many counts of this clonotype. J is TRBJ1-4 and V is TRBV20-1; TRBD1 aligns across 7 bases. CDR3 length equals 15 residues. Germline CDR1 is DFQATT and CDR2 is SNEGSKA (reference sequence). V gave up 5 bases and J gave up 3 bases; unmatched junction bases: 9. In DNA form, the CDR3 reads TGCAGTGCTGCAGACAGGGACCTATCTAATGAAAAACTGTTTTTT. This translates into CSAADRDLSNEKLFF.

The rearrangement joins TRBV6-2 or TRBV6-3 to TRBJ2-1, with TRBD2 matching over 13 bases. CDR1 is MNHEY, CDR2 SVGEGT, per germline. This CDR3 is built from 20 residues. V lost 10 bases and J lost 0; bases outside the gene matches: 18. The CDR3: CATNSGTSGTIRSSYNEQFF. CDR3 DNA sequence: TGTGCCACTAATTCCGGGACTAGCGGGACGATTAGAAGCTCCTACAATGAGCAGTTCTTC.

This chain joins TRBV20-1 and TRBJ2-2; 14 bases map to TRBD2. The CDR3 runs to 16 residues. The germline CDR1 and CDR2 sequences are DFQATT and SNEGSKA (reference sequence). The V gene end was trimmed by 0 bases and the J gene end by 7 bases; junction bases not matched to a gene: 4. The CDR3 DNA reads as TGCAGTGCTAGAGATCGGGGACTAGCGGGAGTCGGGGAGCTGTTTTTT. Translated: CSARDRGLAGVGELFF.

This clonotype was counted ten times or more. V and J are TRBV28 and TRBJ2-5, with 9 nucleotides matching TRBD1. The germline V gene encodes CDR1 MDHEN and CDR2 SYDVKM. CDR3 length equals 15 residues. V was pared by 4 bases and J by 5 bases, with 8 bases of the junction left unmatched. The CDR3 is CASSSTDRGSETQYF. The CDR3 bases are TGTGCCAGCAGTTCAACCGACAGGGGGAGCGAGACCCAGTACTTC. Based on the CDR3 plus reference TRBV28 and TRBJ2-5, the full variable domain is DVKVTQSSRYLVKRTGEKVFLECVQDMDHENMFWYRQDPGLGLRLIYFSYDVKMKEKGDIPEGYSVSREKKERFSLILESASTNQTSMYLCASSSTDRGSETQYFGPGTRLLVL.

V is TRBV7-2 and J is TRBJ1-6; no clear D gene. In germline, CDR1 is SGHTA, CDR2 FQGNSA. The CDR3 runs to 16 residues. The V end lost 1 base, the J end lost 7 bases, and 14 bases lay between the germline ends. This CDR3 is CASSLGGGSLNSPLHF. The DNA for the CDR3 is TGTGCCAGCAGCTTAGGTGGCGGCTCCCTAAATTCACCCCTCCACTTT. The full variable domain, its missing parts supplied by reference TRBV7-2 and TRBJ1-6, is GAGVSQSPSNKVTEKGKDVELRCDPISGHTALYWYRQSLGQGLEFLIYFQGNSAPDKSGLPSDRFSAERTGGSVSTLTIQRTQQEDSAVYLCASSLGGGSLNSPLHFGNGTRLTVT.

This clonotype was found many times. J is TRBJ2-1 and V is TRBV18; 13 bases line up with TRBD2. CDR3 length: 17 residues. The junction had 9 bases not matched to a gene; V was cut back by 4 bases and J by 6 bases. Germline values: CDR1 KGHSH, CDR2 LQKENI. The CDR3 DNA reads as TGTGCCAGCTCACTACTAGCGGGAGGGCCAGACACCAATGAGCAGTTCTTC. Translation gives CASSLLAGGPDTNEQFF.

This clonotype was seen only a few times. The V and J genes are TRBV28 and TRBJ2-1; D could derive from TRBD1 or TRBD2 (5 bases each). Trimming removed 5 bases from V and 2 bases from J, with 13 bases in between. Germline V gene sequence: CDR1 MDHEN, CDR2 SYDVKM. The CDR3 contains 15 residues. CDR3 DNA sequence: TGTGCCAGCAGTCCGCCGAAGGGACCCTACAATGAGCAGTTCTTC. The encoded protein is CASSPPKGPYNEQFF.

This clonotype was counted at least ten times. The rearrangement joins TRBV5-1 to TRBJ2-3, with unresolved D. The V gene's germline CDR1 is SGHRS and CDR2 YFSETQ. CDR3 size: 14 residues. V lost 0 bases, J lost 2 bases, and 7 bases lay in between. The CDR3 nucleotides read TGCGCCAGCAGCTTGGCCCAGCCCACAGATACGCAGTATTTT. Encoded protein: CASSLAQPTDTQYF.

This clonotype was detected a few times. No conserved phenylalanine or tryptophan is present at the end of the CDR3, so a read error is the likely explanation. Because the CDR3's place on the DNA is in doubt, the DNA is left out and the CDR3 is given as listed by TCRdb. CDR3 protein: CSARPPNGDTPLV. The chain recombines TRBV20-1 with TRBJ1-4; TRBD1, as called in the table, went unchecked against the DNA. The CDR3 is made up of 13 amino acids, end residues included. CDR1 and CDR2 from the germline V gene are DFQATT and SNEGSKA (reference sequence).

This clonotype was seen a handful of times. The V gene is TRBV6-1, the J gene TRBJ2-5; the D is unclear. Germline V gene data show CDR1 as MNHNS and CDR2 as SASEGT. The CDR3 loop spans 14 amino acids. The V and J ends lost 6 bases and 5 bases respectively, with 16 bases between them. CDR3 DNA: TGTGCCAGCAGCCGGTCCCGAAAGCAGGAGACCCAGTACTTC. It encodes CASSRSRKQETQYF.

This clonotype appeared a few times. V is TRBV5-6 and J is TRBJ2-4; the match to TRBD1 covers 8 bases. The CDR3 covers 14 residues. In germline, CDR1 is SGHDT, CDR2 YYEEEE. The V segment lost 6 bases and the J segment 7 bases; nucleotides outside the gene matches: 9. The DNA of the CDR3 is TGTGCCAGCACCTCAGGACAGGGTAGGAACATTCAGTACTTC. Translating it yields CASTSGQGRNIQYF.

This sequence joins TRBV4-2 and TRBJ2-3, with 8 bases identical to TRBD2. The germline gives CDR1 LGHNA, CDR2 YNFKEQ. J lost 0 bases, V lost 3 bases, and 8 bases had no gene match. The CDR3 sequence is 17 residues long. CDR3 nucleotides: TGTGCCAGCAGCCAGGGTTGGGCTAGCGGGAGCACAGATACGCAGTATTTT. Its protein is CASSQGWASGSTDTQYF.

This clonotype has just a few counts. This chain connects TRBV5-5 to TRBJ2-2, with no clear D. The CDR3 length is 14 residues. V lost 2 bases and J lost 3, with 8 bases in between. Germline CDR1 SGHKS, CDR2 YYEKEE (reference sequence). For the CDR3, the DNA is TGTGCCAGCAGCTTTATCGGACACACCGGGGAGCTGTTTTTT. Translation gives CASSFIGHTGELFF.